Each of the 11 T cell receptor beta chains below was sequenced from the same sample in a study of human T cells and chemical hapten exposure. One entry per CDR3 protein, called by TCRdb with MiXCR from the RACE reads. Of about 84,000 distinct CDR3 sequences listed, 11% are singletons. Time point in this sample: patch test 3, about 24 weeks after DPC sensitization. Treatment denoted: therapeutic diphenylcyclopropenone sensitization with weekly scalp DPC. The input for sequencing was whole blood, taken in connection with sensitization to the hapten diphenylcyclopropenone (DPC). The origin of the receptors is a woman between 50 and 59 years old with alopecia areata. Some clones in this sample may be carry-over from other donors' samples.

The genes are TRBV20-1 and TRBJ2-3, with TRBD2 identical over 13 bases. The CDR3 is 15 amino acids. Germline assignment: CDR1 DFQATT and CDR2 SNEGSKA (reference sequence). The V segment lost 3 bases and the J segment 2 bases; nucleotides outside the gene matches: 2. The CDR3 is CSARGLAGSTDTQYF. The CDR3 nucleotides read TGCAGTGCTAGGGGACTAGCGGGGTCCACAGATACGCAGTATTTT.

The rearrangement joins TRBV11-2 to TRBJ2-2; 7 bases align to TRBD2. Germline values: CDR1 SGHAT, CDR2 FQNNGV. V trimming: 4 bases; J trimming: 4 bases; junction bases outside the gene matches: 9. CDR3 length equals 16 residues. The CDR3 reads CASSSAGVPGTGELFF. DNA for the CDR3: TGTGCCAGCAGCTCGGCGGGAGTGCCGGGCACCGGGGAGCTGTTTTTT.

The chain employs TRBV7-3 and TRBJ2-1; D perhaps matches TRBD2 (6 bases). The CDR3 is made up of 13 amino acids. Trimming removed 4 bases from V and 2 bases from J, with 6 bases in between. In germline, CDR1 is SGHTA, CDR2 FQGTGA. Written as DNA, the CDR3 is TGTGCCAGCAGCTCGGGGGCCTACAATGAGCAGTTCTTC. Protein product: CASSSGAYNEQFF. The full variable domain, its missing parts supplied by reference TRBV7-3 and TRBJ2-1, is GAGVSQTPSNKVTEKGKYVELRCDPISGHTALYWYRQSLGQGPEFLIYFQGTGAADDSGLPNDRFFAVRPEGSVSTLKIQRTERGDSAVYLCASSSGAYNEQFFGPGTRLTVL.

The chain carries TRBV18 and TRBJ2-7; D may be TRBD1 (8 bases). Germline CDR1 KGHSH, CDR2 LQKENI. This CDR3 comprises 16 residues. V gave up 3 bases and J gave up 3 bases, with 18 bases separating them. The CDR3 coding sequence is TGTGCCAGCTCACCGGGAGGGGGGACAGGCCTCTACGAGCAGTACTTC. This sequence encodes CASSPGGGTGLYEQYF.

Turning to this clonotype: Germline and junction disagree at one end, which may indicate a read error. The CDR3 is CASSARLAGVYEQHF. In DNA form, the CDR3 reads TGTGCCAGCAGTGCTCGACTAGCGGGAGTATACGAGCAGCACTTC. The chain carries TRBV2 and TRBJ2-7, with 12 bases matching TRBD2. This CDR3 has 15 residues. CDR1 and CDR2 (germline): SNHLY, FYNNEI.

At least ten counts were recorded for this clonotype. The chain is built from TRBV30 and TRBJ2-1; D possibly corresponds to TRBD1 (5 bases). Germline V gene lookup returns CDR1 GTSNPN and CDR2 SVGIG (reference sequence). V gave up 5 bases and J gave up 6 bases, with 11 bases separating them. The CDR3 is 12 residues long. In DNA form, the CDR3 reads TGTGCCTGGGGGGCACTTTTCAATGAGCAGTTCTTC. Amino acids: CAWGALFNEQFF. The whole variable domain, filled in from reference TRBV30 and TRBJ2-1, reads SQTIHQWPATLVQPVGSPLSLECTVEGTSNPNLYWYRQAAGRGLQLLFYSVGIGQISSEVPQNLSASRPQDRQFILSSKKLLLSDSGFYLCAWGALFNEQFFGPGTRLTVL.

The chain employs TRBV6-1 and TRBJ2-5; 15 positions agree with TRBD2. Per the germline V gene, CDR1 is MNHNS and CDR2 is SASEGT. The CDR3 runs to 16 residues. V was clipped by 5 bases and J by 3 bases; unmatched bases: 4. The CDR3 reads CASSPRTSGREETQYF. CDR3 nucleotides: TGTGCCAGCAGTCCTCGGACTAGCGGGAGGGAAGAGACCCAGTACTTC.

The chain is built from TRBV5-1 and TRBJ1-1; 9 bases match TRBD1. Germline CDR1 reads SGHRS; CDR2 reads YFSETQ. The CDR3 covers 16 residues. Trimming cost V 3 bases and J 6 bases; bases outside gene matches: 12. The CDR3: CASSSRLQGAGAEAFF. CDR3 DNA: TGCGCCAGCAGCTCCAGACTACAGGGGGCCGGCGCTGAAGCTTTCTTT.

The J gene is TRBJ2-7, the V gene TRBV3-1, with a possible D match to TRBD1 (6 bases). Between the trimmed V and J ends, which lost 4 bases and 2 bases, there was a span of 12 bases. The CDR3 length is 14 residues. The germline gives CDR1 LGHDT, CDR2 YNNKEL (reference sequence). The CDR3 sequence: CASSRRTATYEQYF. The CDR3 nucleotides read TGTGCCAGCAGCCGCCGGACAGCCACCTACGAGCAGTACTTC.

This clonotype was found a few times. V is TRBV2 and J is TRBJ2-1; TRBD2 agrees at 9 bases. The CDR3 totals 16 residues. In germline, CDR1 is SNHLY, CDR2 FYNNEI. J was trimmed by 4 bases and V by 6 bases; bases with no gene match: 10. The CDR3 loop is CASSSTVRGGYNEQFF. In nucleotides, the CDR3 is TGTGCCAGCAGCTCCACAGTGCGGGGGGGATACAATGAGCAGTTCTTC.

This clonotype was seen a few times. The chain couples TRBV28 to TRBJ2-7; D is possibly TRBD2 (6 bases). Trimming took off 4 bases at V and 0 bases at J, with 16 bases between the two ends. The CDR3 consists of 16 residues. Germline V gives CDR1 MDHEN, CDR2 SYDVKM. Here the CDR3 DNA reads TGTGCCAGCAGTTCCCCGGGCCTAGCGTACTCCTACGAGCAGTACTTC. Protein sequence: CASSSPGLAYSYEQYF.